This T cell receptor (beta chain) was observed in a study of blood T cells in healthy people across ages. Using a J-beta primer mix together with a sample-barcoded 5' primer, a second PCR was run for roughly 6 to 11 cycles. TCRdb processed the 5' RACE reads anew with MiXCR; each CDR3 protein has one entry. The table shows about 1.4 million distinct CDR3 sequences, with almost 60% occurring only once. What was sequenced was blood. This sequence was found in a man between 18 and 35 years old in good health.

The CDR3 loop reads CASSPTLAGRQFF. The CDR3 coding sequence is TGTGCCAGCAGTCCGACCCTAGCGGGACGACAGTTCTTC. This chain connects TRBV12-3 or TRBV12-4 to TRBJ2-1, with TRBD2 matching 9 bases. V lost 5 bases to trimming and J lost 13 bases; unmatched junction nucleotides: 9. The CDR3 runs 13 residues.